The 9 T cell receptor beta chains given below trace back to one sample, sequenced in a study of T cells after yellow fever vaccination. From the 5' RACE reads, TCRdb called clonotypes with MiXCR, one entry per CDR3 protein. The sample consists of some 390,000 distinct CDR3 sequences, around 6.5% of them appearing once. The sample consisted of PBMCs, taken 5 days after the yellow fever booster vaccination. Every receptor here comes from a man aged 30 to 39 who received the YFV17D yellow fever vaccine.

This clonotype has a count of ten or more. The CDR3 DNA follows: TGTGCCAGCAGTTCCGACAGGGGAAACATTCAGTACTTC. Residues: CASSSDRGNIQYF. This chain uses TRBV6-2 or TRBV6-3 with TRBJ2-4; TRBD1 agrees at 8 bases. The ends lost 4 bases at V and 6 bases at J; junction bases unmatched: 2. The CDR3 contains 13 residues. The germline V gene has CDR1 MNHEY and CDR2 SVGEGT.

The sample holds many counts of this clonotype. V is TRBV20-1 and J is TRBJ2-7; TRBD2 agrees at 7 bases. CDR1 DFQATT and CDR2 SNEGSKA come from the germline V gene (reference sequence). The CDR3 loop spans 13 amino acids. The V and J ends lost 3 bases and 3 bases, in that order; junction bases with no gene match: 5. The CDR3 is CSASRGLYYEQYF. The CDR3 nucleotides are TGCAGTGCTAGTAGGGGACTATACTACGAGCAGTACTTC.

The CDR3, as DNA: TGTGCCAGCAGTTTAGAGGGTTTCAATGAGCAGTTCTTC. It specifies CASSLEGFNEQFF. This chain connects TRBV12-3 or TRBV12-4 to TRBJ2-1; unclear D gene. The V and J ends lost 1 base and 6 bases respectively, with 7 bases between them. The CDR3 runs 13 residues.

This clonotype occurred many times. The CDR3 spells CASSFARERETQYF. DNA of the CDR3: TGTGCCAGCAGCTTTGCGCGGGAGCGAGAGACCCAGTACTTC. The V gene is TRBV7-2, the J gene TRBJ2-5; 7 bases fit TRBD2. V was clipped by 3 bases and J by 4 bases; unmatched bases: 5. CDR1 is SGHTA, CDR2 FQGNSA, per germline. There are 14 residues in the CDR3.

This clonotype was detected ten times or more. The rearrangement links TRBV28 to TRBJ2-7, with 7 bases identical to TRBD1. The length of the CDR3 is 12 residues. From germline, CDR1 is MDHEN and CDR2 SYDVKM. V shed 8 bases and J 4 bases; nucleotides not matched to a gene: 5. CDR3 protein: CASGWTGYEQYF. The CDR3 DNA sequence: TGTGCCAGCGGTTGGACAGGATACGAGCAGTACTTC. Full variable domain (rest looked up from reference TRBV28 and TRBJ2-7): DVKVTQSSRYLVKRTGEKVFLECVQDMDHENMFWYRQDPGLGLRLIYFSYDVKMKEKGDIPEGYSVSREKKERFSLILESASTNQTSMYLCASGWTGYEQYFGPGTRLTVT.

There are a few counts of this clonotype. The chain couples TRBV5-1 to TRBJ2-7; D gene unclear. V shed 6 bases and J shed 2 bases, with 12 bases lying between them. Germline V gene data show CDR1 as SGHRS and CDR2 as YFSETQ. The CDR3 totals 13 residues. The CDR3 DNA reads as TGCGCCAGCATGAGTCTAGTCACCTACGAGCAGTACTTC. Translation gives CASMSLVTYEQYF.

The chain is built from TRBV10-2 and TRBJ2-7; no clear D gene. CDR3 length: 13 amino acids. The V and J ends lost 2 bases and 4 bases respectively, with 9 bases between them. Germline CDR1 is WSHSY and CDR2 is SAAADI. The CDR3 protein is CASSERPDYEQYF. In DNA, the CDR3 is TGCGCCAGCAGTGAGAGGCCGGATTACGAGCAGTACTTC.

At least ten counts were recorded for this clonotype. The chain carries TRBV3-1 and TRBJ2-1; D is possibly TRBD1 or TRBD2 (5 bases each). Germline lookup yields CDR1 LGHDT and CDR2 YNNKEL (reference sequence). The CDR3 spans 15 residues. V gave up 0 bases and J gave up 5 bases, with 11 bases separating them. DNA of the CDR3: TGTGCCAGCAGCCAAGAAGTGGGGACCAACAATGAGCAGTTCTTC. Translating gives CASSQEVGTNNEQFF.

This clonotype was detected many times. The chain employs TRBV5-1 and TRBJ2-1; D may be TRBD2 (5 bases). Germline lookup yields CDR1 SGHRS and CDR2 YFSETQ. The CDR3 sequence is 13 residues long. V shed 3 bases and J shed 8 bases, with 12 bases lying between them. The CDR3, as DNA: TGCGCCAGCAGCTCCCTCGAGGGTTATGAGCAGTTCTTC. Residues: CASSSLEGYEQFF.